The 27 T cell receptor beta chains reported below all come from one sample, sequenced in a study of beta chain features in type 1 diabetes. Expressed TCRB transcripts were sequenced because the isolated RNA had all been reverse transcribed beforehand. The table came from immunoSEQ multiplex PCR; TCRdb's copy has only in-frame clones and leaves some out. The sample comprises about 360,000 clones, roughly 13% of which are singletons, and more than 0.015% rests with the top ten. Sequencing was carried out using naive CD4+ T cells from blood. These TCRs come from a man aged 18 to 30 in good health.

This chain uses TRBV4-2 with TRBJ2-2; 7 nucleotides agree with TRBD2. Germline V lookup: CDR1 LGHNA, CDR2 YNFKEQ. Trimming cost V 1 base and J 4 bases; bases outside gene matches: 6. This CDR3 region has 16 residues. The CDR3 DNA follows: TGTGCCAGCAGCCAAGTGGGCGGGAGATCCACCGGGGAGCTGTTTTTT. Encoded protein: CASSQVGGRSTGELFF.

The rearrangement joins TRBV6-5 to TRBJ2-5, with 7 bases lining up with TRBD2. Trimming at V came to 9 bases and at J to 8 bases, leaving 18 bases not matched to a gene. This CDR3 region has 15 residues. Germline CDR1 is MNHEY and CDR2 is SVGAGI. The CDR3 reads CASRETSSQRGTQYF. In nucleotides, the CDR3 is TGTGCCAGTCGAGAGACTAGCTCCCAACGGGGAACCCAGTACTTC.

The chain has TRBV28 and TRBJ1-2; D might be TRBD1 (5 bases). The germline gives CDR1 MDHEN, CDR2 SYDVKM. The CDR3 is made up of 13 amino acids. V gave up 3 bases and J gave up 5 bases, with 10 bases separating them. The CDR3 region is CASSFPGKYGYTF. The CDR3 nucleotides are TGTGCCAGCAGTTTCCCAGGGAAATATGGCTACACCTTC.

As for this clone: Other DNA sequences in this specimen translate into the identical CDR3. V and J are TRBV9 and TRBJ2-5; no clear D. CDR1 is SGDLS and CDR2 is YYNGEE in the germline V gene. The CDR3 totals 12 residues. Trimming cost V 0 bases and J 4 bases, with 4 bases left between them. The CDR3 region has the DNA TGTGCCAGCAGCGTAGGCGGAGAGACCCAGTACTTC. It encodes CASSVGGETQYF. Combining the CDR3 with reference TRBV9 and TRBJ2-5 gives the whole variable domain DSGVTQTPKHLITATGQRVTLRCSPRSGDLSVYWYQQSLDQGLQFLIQYYNGEERAKGNILERFSAQQFPDLHSELNLSSLELGDSALYFCASSVGGETQYFGPGTRLLVL.

The chain recombines TRBV15 with TRBJ2-7; D might be TRBD2 (6 bases). Looked up from germline, CDR1 is LNHNV and CDR2 is YYDKDF (reference sequence). The V and J ends lost 0 bases and 2 bases respectively, with 17 bases between them. The CDR3 spans 17 residues. The CDR3 coding sequence is TGTGCCACCAGCAGAGAGAGTGGGCCAGGACTACCCTACGAGCAGTACTTC. Encoded protein: CATSRESGPGLPYEQYF.

This clone has only a few counts. V gene TRBV2 combines with J gene TRBJ1-2; D possibly corresponds to TRBD1 (6 bases). CDR3 length: 16 amino acids. The ends were cut back, 6 bases at V and 1 base at J, with 18 bases in the middle. Germline values: CDR1 SNHLY, CDR2 FYNNEI. DNA for the CDR3: TGTGCCAGCAGCTCTCGGAGAGGGGGTAATAACTATGGCTACACCTTC. Translation: CASSSRRGGNNYGYTF.

V is TRBV29-1 and J is TRBJ1-1, with unresolved D. There are 14 residues in the CDR3. Between the trimmed V and J ends, which lost 2 bases and 0 bases, there was a span of 10 bases. Germline V lookup: CDR1 SQVTM, CDR2 ANQGSEA. Written as DNA, the CDR3 is TGCAGCGTTGAAACATCCTTCATGAACACTGAAGCTTTCTTT. This codes for CSVETSFMNTEAFF.

In this sample, this clone turned up a few times. CDR3 DNA: TGTGCCAGCAGCCGGGACACCCGATTCTCCTACGAGCAGTACTTC. Amino acid sequence: CASSRDTRFSYEQYF. The rearrangement joins TRBV9 to TRBJ2-7; a weak D match, TRBD1 (6 bases). Trimming took off 4 bases at V and 0 bases at J, with 14 bases between the two ends. The germline V gene encodes CDR1 SGDLS and CDR2 YYNGEE. The CDR3 length is 15 residues.

This clone showed up just a few times. Other DNA sequences in the same sample also yield this CDR3. The rearrangement joins TRBV6-5 to TRBJ2-5, with a weak D call TRBD1 (6 bases). This CDR3 comprises 14 residues. Trimming stripped 2 bases from V and 2 bases from J, with 9 bases between. The germline gives CDR1 MNHEY, CDR2 SVGAGI. The CDR3 sequence is CASSYRDTQETQYF. CDR3 sequence (DNA): TGTGCCAGCAGTTACCGGGACACACAAGAGACCCAGTACTTC.

The rearrangement links TRBV4-1 to TRBJ2-7; 10 bases are a match to TRBD1. Germline loops: CDR1 MGHRA, CDR2 YSYEKL. This CDR3 has 19 residues. V was clipped by 4 bases and J by 1 base; unmatched bases: 16. CDR3 nucleotides: TGCGCCAGCAGCCTCCCGAGGGGACAGGGGCAGTTCAGGTCCTACGAGCAGTACTTC. As protein: CASSLPRGQGQFRSYEQYF.

The chain has TRBV7-8 and TRBJ2-5, with TRBD1 matching over 10 bases. The CDR3 has 14 amino acids. Germline assignment: CDR1 SGHVS and CDR2 FQNEAQ. Unmatched junction bases numbered 7, after V lost 7 bases and J lost 5 bases. In DNA form, the CDR3 reads TGTGCCAGCACCGACAGGGGGCGCCGGGAGACCCAGTACTTC. Translated: CASTDRGRRETQYF. Looking up the rest from reference TRBV7-8 and TRBJ2-5 gives the full variable domain: GAGVSQSPRYKVAKRGQDVALRCDPISGHVSLFWYQQALGQGPEFLTYFQNEAQLDKSGLPSDRFFAERPEGSVSTLKIQRTQQEDSAVYLCASTDRGRRETQYFGPGTRLLVL.

This clone was recorded a few times. The V call is TRBV4-3, the J call TRBJ2-1; the match to TRBD2 covers 7 bases. CDR1 and CDR2 from the germline V gene are LGHNA and YSLEER. J gave up 8 bases and V 4 bases, and 2 bases lay outside the gene matches. This CDR3 contains 12 residues. DNA of the CDR3: TGCGCCAGCAGCCTGGGAGGGGATGAGCAGTTCTTC. Translating it yields CASSLGGDEQFF.

The CDR3, as DNA: TGTGCCAGCAGTGTCGGGACTAGCGGGCGAATTTCGGGTGAGCAGTACTTC. Amino acids: CASSVGTSGRISGEQYF. The rearrangement links TRBV9 to TRBJ2-5, with 12 positions matching TRBD2. Trimming took 5 bases from V and 11 from J; bases not matched to a gene: 19. CDR3 length: 17 residues. Germline CDR1 is SGDLS and CDR2 is YYNGEE.

Worth noting for this clone: Since a much larger clone is just one base distant, this may be a read error. The genes are TRBV7-3 and TRBJ2-5; D gene unclear. V shed 5 bases and J shed 1 base, with 2 bases lying between them. The CDR3 totals 11 residues. The germline CDR1 and CDR2 sequences are SGHTA and FQGTGA. The CDR3 loop reads CASSLQETQYF. The CDR3, as DNA: TGTGCCAGCAGCCTCCAAGAGACCCAGTACTTC. Looking up the rest from reference TRBV7-3 and TRBJ2-5 gives the full variable domain: GAGVSQTPSNKVTEKGKYVELRCDPISGHTALYWYRQSLGQGPEFLIYFQGTGAADDSGLPNDRFFAVRPEGSVSTLKIQRTERGDSAVYLCASSLQETQYFGPGTRLLVL.

The chain links TRBV11-3 to TRBJ2-1, with TRBD2 matching 7 bases. Looked up from germline, CDR1 is SGHNT and CDR2 is YENEEA. The CDR3 extends over 12 amino acids. V shed 0 bases, J shed 11 bases, and the junction held 1 base outside the gene matches. CDR3 sequence (DNA): TGTGCCAGCAGCTTAGAGGGAGGGAAGCAGTTCTTC. Its translation is CASSLEGGKQFF. The full variable domain, its missing parts supplied by reference TRBV11-3 and TRBJ2-1, is EAGVVQSPRYKIIEKKQPVAFWCNPISGHNTLYWYLQNLGQGPELLIRYENEEAVDDSQLPKDRFSAERLKGVDSTLKIQPAELGDSAVYLCASSLEGGKQFFGPGTRLTVL.

This clone showed up just a few times. The rearrangement uses TRBV21-1 and TRBJ2-1; the DNA was not used to check the table's D call, TRBD2. TRBV21-1 is a pseudogene. This CDR3 is 17 amino acids long. This chain's CDR3 is CASRLTGSASSYNEQFF. DNA of the CDR3: TGTGCCAGCAGACTGACGGGGAGTGCCAGCTCCTACAATGAGCAGTTCTTC.

The chain links TRBV30 to TRBJ1-2; D is undetermined. Trimming pared 8 bases from V and 7 bases from J, leaving 14 bases between. The CDR3 consists of 11 residues. Germline V gene sequence: CDR1 GTSNPN, CDR2 SVGIG (reference sequence). The CDR3 sequence: CAQITRAGYTF. CDR3 nucleotides: TGTGCCCAAATCACGAGGGCTGGCTACACCTTC.

V is TRBV30 and J is TRBJ2-5; 12 bases fit TRBD2. Germline-derived CDR1 and CDR2 are GTSNPN and SVGIG (reference sequence). This CDR3 contains 15 residues. Unmatched junction bases numbered 9, after V lost 4 bases and J lost 6 bases. The DNA of the CDR3 is TGTGCCTGGACCCCGACTAGCGGGGGTGGAAAGACCCAGTACTTC. This codes for CAWTPTSGGGKTQYF.

This CDR3 reads CASTDGPGQFDGYTF. DNA for the CDR3: TGTGCCAGTACCGATGGCCCTGGACAGTTTGATGGCTACACCTTC. The chain employs TRBV19 and TRBJ1-2; a weak D match, TRBD1 (6 bases). V was trimmed by 7 bases and J by 6 bases, leaving 21 bases between them. Germline V CDR1 and CDR2: LNHDA, SQIVND (reference sequence). The CDR3 is 15 residues long.

The chain recombines TRBV4-2 with TRBJ2-2; 10 bases match TRBD1. Germline lookup yields CDR1 LGHNA and CDR2 YNFKEQ. This CDR3 contains 17 residues. V shed 4 bases and J 5 bases; nucleotides not matched to a gene: 10. CDR3 loop: CASSLYLLGQGTGELFF. CDR3 in DNA: TGTGCCAGCAGCCTTTACCTTTTGGGACAGGGGACCGGGGAGCTGTTTTTT.

The rearrangement uses TRBV7-3 and TRBJ2-7, with D unclear. Per the germline V gene, CDR1 is SGHTA and CDR2 is FQGTGA. The CDR3 is 13 amino acids. V was trimmed by 2 bases and J by 6 bases, leaving 11 bases between them. The CDR3 DNA sequence: TGTGCCAGCAGCTTAGTAGAGTCTAGCGAGCAGTACTTC. Its translation: CASSLVESSEQYF. Filled out from reference TRBV7-3 and TRBJ2-7, the complete variable domain reads GAGVSQTPSNKVTEKGKYVELRCDPISGHTALYWYRQSLGQGPEFLIYFQGTGAADDSGLPNDRFFAVRPEGSVSTLKIQRTERGDSAVYLCASSLVESSEQYFGPGTRLTVT.

This clone has a handful of counts. The chain recombines TRBV29-1 with TRBJ1-2; 9 nucleotides match TRBD1. V lost 6 bases and J lost 6; bases outside the gene matches: 8. The CDR3 is 13 amino acids. CDR1 and CDR2 from the germline V gene are SQVTM and ANQGSEA. In nucleotides, the CDR3 is TGCAGCGTCAGAACAGGGGGCGCAGATGGCTACACCTTC. It encodes CSVRTGGADGYTF.

The chain employs TRBV19 and TRBJ2-1; the match to TRBD1 covers 8 bases. The germline V gene has CDR1 LNHDA and CDR2 SQIVND (reference sequence). J gave up 13 bases and V 5 bases, and 4 bases lay outside the gene matches. The CDR3 is 11 amino acids. The CDR3 coding sequence is TGTGCCAGTAGTCCCGGACAGGGTCAGTTCTTC. Translation: CASSPGQGQFF.

This clone was detected only a few times. The DNA of the CDR3 is TGTGCCATCCACGGACTAGCGGGGGGCGAGCAGTACTTC. Its translation is CAIHGLAGGEQYF. The chain employs TRBV28 and TRBJ2-7, with 14 nucleotides matching TRBD2. The CDR3 sequence is 13 residues long. V lost 10 bases and J lost 6; bases outside the gene matches: 5. Germline V gene lookup returns CDR1 MDHEN and CDR2 SYDVKM. The variable domain in full, completed from reference TRBV28 and TRBJ2-7, reads DVKVTQSSRYLVKRTGEKVFLECVQDMDHENMFWYRQDPGLGLRLIYFSYDVKMKEKGDIPEGYSVSREKKERFSLILESASTNQTSMYLCAIHGLAGGEQYFGPGTRLTVT.

This rearrangement joins TRBV28 to TRBJ2-7; D perhaps matches TRBD1 (5 bases). This CDR3 comprises 14 residues. V lost 2 bases to trimming and J lost 6 bases, with 14 bases between them. Germline loops: CDR1 MDHEN, CDR2 SYDVKM. The CDR3, as DNA: TGTGCCAGCAGTTTACAGGCGACAAGGGGCGAGCAGTACTTC. This codes for CASSLQATRGEQYF.

This rearrangement joins TRBV28 to TRBJ2-2, with a weak D call TRBD2 (5 bases). The V end was cut by 6 bases, the J end by 5 bases, with 10 bases between. This CDR3 spans 13 amino acids. Germline V CDR1 and CDR2: MDHEN, SYDVKM. As DNA, the CDR3 is TGTGCCAGCAGGGACTCCGGGACCGGGGAGCTGTTTTTT. It is translated as CASRDSGTGELFF.

This rearrangement joins TRBV7-2 to TRBJ1-1; tentative D call: TRBD1 (5 bases). The V gene lost 2 bases and the J gene lost 5 bases, with 15 bases spanning the gap. This CDR3 comprises 15 residues. Germline V CDR1 and CDR2: SGHTA, FQGNSA. The CDR3 DNA follows: TGTGCCAGCAGCTTAATCGCGACAGCCGGGACTGAAGCTTTCTTT. This codes for CASSLIATAGTEAFF. The full variable domain, completed using reference TRBV7-2 and TRBJ1-1, is GAGVSQSPSNKVTEKGKDVELRCDPISGHTALYWYRQSLGQGLEFLIYFQGNSAPDKSGLPSDRFSAERTGGSVSTLTIQRTQQEDSAVYLCASSLIATAGTEAFFGQGTRLTVV.